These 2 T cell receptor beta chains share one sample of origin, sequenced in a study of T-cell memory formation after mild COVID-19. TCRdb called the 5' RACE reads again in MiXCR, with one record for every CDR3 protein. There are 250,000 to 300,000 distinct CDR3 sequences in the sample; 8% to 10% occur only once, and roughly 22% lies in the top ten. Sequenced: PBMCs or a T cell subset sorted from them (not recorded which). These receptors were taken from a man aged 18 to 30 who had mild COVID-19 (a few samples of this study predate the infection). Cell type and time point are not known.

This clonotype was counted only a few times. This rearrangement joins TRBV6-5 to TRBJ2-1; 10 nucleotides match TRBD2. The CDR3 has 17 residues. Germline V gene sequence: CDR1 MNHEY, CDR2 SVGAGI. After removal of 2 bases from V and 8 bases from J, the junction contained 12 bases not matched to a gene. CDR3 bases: TGTGCCAGCAGTTACCCCCGAGTAGCGGGGGGTCTAGATGAGCAGTTCTTC. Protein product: CASSYPRVAGGLDEQFF.

The CDR3 loop is CASSLVPGVNNEQFF. CDR3 coding DNA: TGCGCCAGCAGCTTGGTCCCAGGGGTAAACAATGAGCAGTTCTTC. The V call is TRBV5-1, the J call TRBJ2-1; perhaps TRBD1 as D (6 bases). Trimming took off 0 bases at V and 5 bases at J, with 12 bases between the two ends. The CDR3 runs to 15 residues. Germline V gene lookup returns CDR1 SGHRS and CDR2 YFSETQ.